This TCR beta chain was recovered during a study of control samples from healthy donors and cancer patients. Method: immunoSEQ multiplex PCR; TCRdb's copy keeps in-frame clones and lacks some. This table has 100,000 to 150,000 clones, 85% to 95% appearing once. The TCR was taken from a man aged 30-40 years in good health. Sequencing was performed on blood.

CDR3 bases: TGTGCCAGCAGTTTATCCCAAAGGGGGGGCTACAATGAGCAGTTCTTC. Its translation is CASSLSQRGGYNEQFF. This rearrangement joins TRBV27 to TRBJ2-1, with a possible D match to TRBD2 (7 bases). Trimming stripped 0 bases from V and 3 bases from J, with 12 bases between. CDR1 is MNHEY and CDR2 is SMNVEV in the germline V gene (reference sequence). The CDR3 loop spans 16 amino acids.